A selection of T cell receptor beta chains follows, all from one sample in a study of T cell clones after liver transplantation. TCRdb keeps only in-frame clones here, not all; method: immunoSEQ multiplex PCR. The profile shows about 72,000 clones, around nine tenths of them singletons. The sample here was CD4+ T cells from blood, taken before liver transplant. These receptors originate from a human donor who received a liver transplant. The CDR3 runs from the conserved cysteine through the conserved F or W. A D gene is named only where the DNA matches it firmly. Size tells how often a clone was seen (once, few, many) or the class of an expanded clone, and some rows leave it out.

d_gene,j_gene,abundance,v_gene,CDR3aa,CDR3nt
TRBD2,TRBJ2-1,NA,TRBV27,CASSFGTSGPHNEQFF,TGTGCCAGCAGTTTCGGGACTAGCGGGCCTCACAATGAGCAGTTCTTC
NA,TRBJ1-3,NA,TRBV10-3,CAISERPGNTIYF,TGTGCCATCAGTGAACGACCGGGAAACACCATATATTTT
TRBD2,TRBJ2-3,NA,TRBV27,CASSFLAGVPDTQYF,TGTGCCAGCAGTTTCTTGGCGGGAGTGCCAGATACGCAGTATTTT
NA,TRBJ2-2,NA,TRBV2,CASSTSSGTGELFF,TGTGCCAGCAGCACCTCAAGCGGCACCGGGGAGCTGTTTTTT
NA,TRBJ2-1,NA,TRBV5-6,CASSLWIRNEQFF,TGTGCCAGCAGCCTCTGGATCCGCAATGAGCAGTTCTTC
TRBD2,TRBJ2-1,NA,TRBV6-5,CASSSTSGSNNEQFF,TGTGCCAGCAGTTCGACTAGCGGGAGCAACAATGAGCAGTTCTTC
NA,TRBJ2-3,NA,TRBV6-6,CASSYRSGGGTDTQYF,TGTGCCAGCAGTTACAGGTCTGGCGGGGGCACAGATACGCAGTATTTT
NA,TRBJ1-4,once,TRBV19,CASSFPGQGIEKLFF,TGTGCCAGTAGTTTCCCGGGGCAGGGAATCGAAAAACTGTTTTTT
NA,TRBJ2-5,once,TRBV29-1,CSASPTQDSQETQYF,TGCAGCGCCTCCCCCACCCAGGACAGCCAAGAGACCCAGTACTTC
TRBD2,TRBJ2-1,NA,TRBV9,CASSVGGRGSYNEQFF,TGTGCCAGCAGCGTAGGCGGGAGGGGCTCCTACAATGAGCAGTTCTTC
TRBD1,TRBJ2-7,NA,TRBV28,CASSLNPGQATYEQYF,TGTGCCAGCAGTTTGAACCCGGGACAGGCAACCTACGAGCAGTACTTC
NA,TRBJ2-5,NA,TRBV7-3,CASSLYPVPTGSWGTQYF,TGTGCCAGCAGCTTATACCCAGTCCCCACAGGGAGCTGGGGGACCCAGTACTTC
TRBD1,TRBJ2-5,NA,TRBV19,CASGQGAKTQYF,TGTGCCAGTGGACAGGGGGCGAAAACCCAGTACTTC
NA,TRBJ2-7,NA,TRBV5-4,CASSLRLGEQYF,TGTGCCAGCAGCTTGAGGTTGGGGGAGCAGTACTTC
TRBD1,TRBJ2-2,NA,TRBV5-6,CASSLVATGVGELFF,TGTGCCAGCAGCTTGGTCGCGACAGGGGTCGGGGAGCTGTTTTTT
NA,TRBJ2-5,NA,TRBV5-1,CASSLGGTSQETQYF,TGCGCCAGCAGCTTAGGCGGGACAAGCCAAGAGACCCAGTACTTC
TRBD1,TRBJ2-7,NA,TRBV23-1,CASVRDRVCEQYF,TGCGCCAGCGTCCGGGACAGGGTCTGCGAGCAGTACTTC
TRBD1,TRBJ1-1,NA,TRBV15,CATKSTGSTEAFF,TGTGCCACCAAGTCGACAGGGAGCACTGAAGCTTTCTTT
NA,TRBJ2-2,NA,TRBV7-6,CASSFSGGGTGELFF,TGTGCCAGCAGCTTTTCCGGGGGTGGGACCGGGGAGCTGTTTTTT
NA,TRBJ1-1,NA,TRBV28,CASSLPRPMNTEAFF,TGTGCCAGCAGTTTACCCCGCCCGATGAACACTGAAGCTTTCTTT
TRBD2,TRBJ2-1,once,TRBV5-4,CASKSGTSALLTYNEQFF,TGTGCCAGCAAATCTGGGACTAGCGCACTACTAACCTACAATGAGCAGTTCTTC
NA,TRBJ1-3,NA,TRBV19,CASSIGGSSSGNTIYF,TGTGCCAGTAGTATCGGGGGAAGTAGCTCTGGAAACACCATATATTTT
NA,TRBJ2-4,NA,TRBV7-9,CASSLSFGQQNIQYF,TGTGCCAGCAGCTTAAGTTTTGGACAGCAAAACATTCAGTACTTC
NA,TRBJ2-1,once,TRBV7-3,CASSFGSNEQFF,TGTGCCAGCAGCTTCGGGAGCAATGAGCAGTTCTTC